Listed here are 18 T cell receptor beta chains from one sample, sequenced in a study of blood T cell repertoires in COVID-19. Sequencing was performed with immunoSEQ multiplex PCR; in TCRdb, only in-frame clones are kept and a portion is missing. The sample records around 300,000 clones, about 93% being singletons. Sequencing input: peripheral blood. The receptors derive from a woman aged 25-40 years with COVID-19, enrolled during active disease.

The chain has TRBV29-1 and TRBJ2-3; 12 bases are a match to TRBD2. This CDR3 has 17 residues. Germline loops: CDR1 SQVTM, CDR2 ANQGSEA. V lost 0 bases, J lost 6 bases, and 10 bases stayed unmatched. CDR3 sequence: CSVEEILAGGHRDTQYF. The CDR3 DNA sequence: TGCAGCGTTGAAGAAATCCTAGCGGGAGGGCATCGGGATACGCAGTATTTT.

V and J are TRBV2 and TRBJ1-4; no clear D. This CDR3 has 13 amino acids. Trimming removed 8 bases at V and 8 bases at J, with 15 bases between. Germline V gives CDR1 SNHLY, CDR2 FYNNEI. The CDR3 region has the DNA TGTGCCAGCCGCGGACTCCTCGGAGAAAAACTGTTTTTT. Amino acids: CASRGLLGEKLFF.

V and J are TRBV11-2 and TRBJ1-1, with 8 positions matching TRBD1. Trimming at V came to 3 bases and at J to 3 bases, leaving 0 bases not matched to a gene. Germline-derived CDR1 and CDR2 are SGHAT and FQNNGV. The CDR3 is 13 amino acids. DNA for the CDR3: TGTGCCAGCAGCTTGGGACAGGACACTGAAGCTTTCTTT. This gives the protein CASSLGQDTEAFF.

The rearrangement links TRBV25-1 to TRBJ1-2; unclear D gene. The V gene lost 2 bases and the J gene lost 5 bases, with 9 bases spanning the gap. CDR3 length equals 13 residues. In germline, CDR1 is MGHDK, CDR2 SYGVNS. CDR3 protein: CASSEVAEYGYTF. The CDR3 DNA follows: TGTGCCAGCAGTGAAGTTGCTGAGTATGGCTACACCTTC.

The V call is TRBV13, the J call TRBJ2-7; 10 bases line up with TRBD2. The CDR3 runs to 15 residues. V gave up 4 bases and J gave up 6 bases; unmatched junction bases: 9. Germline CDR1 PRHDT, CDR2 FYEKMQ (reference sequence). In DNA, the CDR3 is TGTGCCAGCAGCTACCCTAGCGGGGGCTTCGGCGAGCAGTACTTC. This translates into CASSYPSGGFGEQYF.

The CDR3 coding sequence is TGTGCCATCAGTGGGGGCCCGAGGTATCCCGGGGAGCTGTTTTTT. Encoded protein: CAISGGPRYPGELFF. The chain is built from TRBV10-3 and TRBJ2-2; D possibly corresponds to TRBD1 (5 bases). Germline CDR1 reads ENHRY; CDR2 reads SYGVKD. V lost 4 bases and J 6 bases, leaving 15 bases between the germline ends. This CDR3 comprises 15 residues.

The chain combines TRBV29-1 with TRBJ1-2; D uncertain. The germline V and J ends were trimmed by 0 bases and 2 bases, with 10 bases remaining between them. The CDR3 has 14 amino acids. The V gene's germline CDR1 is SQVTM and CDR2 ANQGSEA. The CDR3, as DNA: TGCAGCGTTGAAGAGGCGGGGTGGAACTATGGCTACACCTTC. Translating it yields CSVEEAGWNYGYTF. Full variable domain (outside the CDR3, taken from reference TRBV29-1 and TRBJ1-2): SAVISQKPSRDICQRGTSLTIQCQVDSQVTMMFWYRQQPGQSLTLIATANQGSEATYESGFVIDKFPISRPNLTFSTLTVSNMSPEDSSIYLCSVEEAGWNYGYTFGSGTRLTVV.

DNA of the CDR3: TGTGCCAGCGGAATAACCCGCGGGACTAGGGGTGAGCAGTTCTTC. Translating gives CASGITRGTRGEQFF. The chain has TRBV6-5 and TRBJ2-1; TRBD2 matches 8 bases. V shed 8 bases and J 9 bases; nucleotides not matched to a gene: 15. The CDR3 sequence is 15 residues long. Germline CDR1 and CDR2: MNHEY and SVGAGI.

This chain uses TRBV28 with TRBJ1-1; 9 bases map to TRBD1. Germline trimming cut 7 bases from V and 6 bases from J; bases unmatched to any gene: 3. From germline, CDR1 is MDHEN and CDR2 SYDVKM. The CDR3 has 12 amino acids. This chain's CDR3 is CASKQGAAEAFF. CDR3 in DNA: TGTGCCAGCAAACAGGGGGCGGCTGAAGCTTTCTTT.

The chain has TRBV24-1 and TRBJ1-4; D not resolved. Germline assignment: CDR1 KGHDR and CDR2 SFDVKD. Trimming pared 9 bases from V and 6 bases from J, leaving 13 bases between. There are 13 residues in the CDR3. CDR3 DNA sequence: TGTGCCACCTCCGGCTCGGGAGATGAAAAACTGTTTTTT. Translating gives CATSGSGDEKLFF.

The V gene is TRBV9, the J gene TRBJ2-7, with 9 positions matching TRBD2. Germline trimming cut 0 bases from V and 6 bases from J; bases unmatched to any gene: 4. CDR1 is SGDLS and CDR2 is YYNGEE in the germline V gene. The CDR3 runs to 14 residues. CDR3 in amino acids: CASSVGLAGLEQYF. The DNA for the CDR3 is TGTGCCAGCAGCGTAGGGCTAGCGGGACTCGAGCAGTACTTC.

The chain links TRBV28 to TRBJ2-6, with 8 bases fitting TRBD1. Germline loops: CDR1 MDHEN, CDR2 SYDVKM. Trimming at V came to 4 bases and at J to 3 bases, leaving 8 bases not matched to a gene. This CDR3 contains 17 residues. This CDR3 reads CASSYPQGARGANVLTF. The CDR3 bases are TGTGCCAGCAGTTATCCCCAGGGGGCGCGTGGGGCCAACGTCCTGACTTTC.

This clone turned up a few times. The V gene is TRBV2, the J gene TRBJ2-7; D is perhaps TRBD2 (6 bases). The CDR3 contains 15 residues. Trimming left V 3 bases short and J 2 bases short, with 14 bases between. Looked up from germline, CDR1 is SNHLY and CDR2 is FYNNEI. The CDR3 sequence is CASSEDRGSAYEQYF. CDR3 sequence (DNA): TGTGCCAGCAGTGAGGATCGGGGGAGTGCCTACGAGCAGTACTTC. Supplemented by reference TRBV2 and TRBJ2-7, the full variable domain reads EPEVTQTPSHQVTQMGQEVILRCVPISNHLYFYWYRQILGQKVEFLVSFYNNEISEKSEIFDDQFSVERPDGSNFTLKIRSTKLEDSAMYFCASSEDRGSAYEQYFGPGTRLTVT.

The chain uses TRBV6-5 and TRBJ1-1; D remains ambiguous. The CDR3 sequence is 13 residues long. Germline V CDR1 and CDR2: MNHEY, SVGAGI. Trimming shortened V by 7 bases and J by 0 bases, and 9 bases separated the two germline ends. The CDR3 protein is CASKQFMNTEAFF. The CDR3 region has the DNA TGTGCCAGCAAACAGTTCATGAACACTGAAGCTTTCTTT.

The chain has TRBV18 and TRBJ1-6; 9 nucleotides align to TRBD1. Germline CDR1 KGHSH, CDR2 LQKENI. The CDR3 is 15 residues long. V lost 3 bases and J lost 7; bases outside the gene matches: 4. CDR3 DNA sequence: TGTGCCAGCTCACCGATGGGGACAGGGAATTCACCCCTCCACTTT. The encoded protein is CASSPMGTGNSPLHF.

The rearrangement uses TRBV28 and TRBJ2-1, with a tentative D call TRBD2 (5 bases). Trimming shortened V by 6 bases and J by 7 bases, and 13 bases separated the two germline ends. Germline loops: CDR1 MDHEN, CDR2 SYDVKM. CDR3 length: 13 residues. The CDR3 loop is CASSLTRRNEQFF. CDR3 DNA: TGTGCCAGCAGCTTAACTAGACGGAATGAGCAGTTCTTC.

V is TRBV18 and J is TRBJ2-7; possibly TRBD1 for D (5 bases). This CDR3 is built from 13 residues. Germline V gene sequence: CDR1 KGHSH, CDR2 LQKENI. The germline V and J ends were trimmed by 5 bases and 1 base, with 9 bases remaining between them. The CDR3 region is CASSVRVSYEQYF. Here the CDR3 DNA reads TGTGCCAGCTCAGTCAGGGTTTCCTACGAGCAGTACTTC.

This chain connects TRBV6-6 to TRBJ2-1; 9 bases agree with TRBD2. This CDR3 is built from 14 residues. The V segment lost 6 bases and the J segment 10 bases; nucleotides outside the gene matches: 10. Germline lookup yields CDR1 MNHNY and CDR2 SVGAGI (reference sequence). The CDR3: CASSTGTSPKEQFF. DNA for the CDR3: TGTGCCAGCAGCACGGGGACTAGCCCCAAGGAGCAGTTCTTC.